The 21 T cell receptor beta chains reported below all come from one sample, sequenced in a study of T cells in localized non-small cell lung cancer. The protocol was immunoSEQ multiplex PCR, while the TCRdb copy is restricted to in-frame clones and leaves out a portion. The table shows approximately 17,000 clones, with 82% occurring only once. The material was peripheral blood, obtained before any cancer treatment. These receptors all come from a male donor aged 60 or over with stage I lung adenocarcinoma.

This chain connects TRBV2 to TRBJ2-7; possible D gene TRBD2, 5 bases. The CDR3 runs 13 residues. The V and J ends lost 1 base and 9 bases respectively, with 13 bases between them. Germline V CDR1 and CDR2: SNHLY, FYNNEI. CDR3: CASSEGTVIGQYF. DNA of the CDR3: TGTGCCAGCAGTGAAGGGACTGTTATTGGGCAGTACTTC.

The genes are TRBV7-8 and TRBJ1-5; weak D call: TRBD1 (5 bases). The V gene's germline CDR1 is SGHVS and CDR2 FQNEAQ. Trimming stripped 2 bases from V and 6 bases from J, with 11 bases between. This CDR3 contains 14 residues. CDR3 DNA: TGTGCCAGCAGCTTACCCAGGGTTGGTCAGCCCCAGCATTTT. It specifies CASSLPRVGQPQHF.

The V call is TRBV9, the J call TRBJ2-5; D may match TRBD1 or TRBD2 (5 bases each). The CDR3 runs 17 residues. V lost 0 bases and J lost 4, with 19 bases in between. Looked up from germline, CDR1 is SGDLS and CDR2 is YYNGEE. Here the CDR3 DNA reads TGTGCCAGCAGCGTAGATGGTAGAGGGGTGTTTGGAGAGACCCAGTACTTC. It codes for CASSVDGRGVFGETQYF.

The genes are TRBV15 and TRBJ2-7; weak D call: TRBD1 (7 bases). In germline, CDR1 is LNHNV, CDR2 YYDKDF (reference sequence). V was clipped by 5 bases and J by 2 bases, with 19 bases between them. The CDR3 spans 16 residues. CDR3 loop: CATSSGTGQETYEQYF. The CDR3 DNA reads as TGTGCCACCAGCTCCGGGACTGGACAGGAAACCTACGAGCAGTACTTC.

Here the CDR3 DNA reads TGTGCCACCAGCAGAGGAAGAGATCAGCCCCAGCATTTT. Protein product: CATSRGRDQPQHF. The chain recombines TRBV15 with TRBJ1-5; D not resolved. Trimming shortened V by 1 base and J by 5 bases, and 6 bases separated the two germline ends. Germline CDR1 and CDR2: LNHNV and YYDKDF (reference sequence). This CDR3 spans 13 amino acids.

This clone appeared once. CDR3 sequence (DNA): TGTGCCAGCAACCGCAGGGATGGTGAAAAACTGTTTTTT. As protein: CASNRRDGEKLFF. The chain links TRBV7-9 to TRBJ1-4, with D tentatively TRBD1 (5 bases). The CDR3 runs 13 residues. CDR1 and CDR2 from the germline V gene are SEHNR and FQNEAQ (reference sequence). Trimming took off 7 bases at V and 7 bases at J, with 13 bases between the two ends.

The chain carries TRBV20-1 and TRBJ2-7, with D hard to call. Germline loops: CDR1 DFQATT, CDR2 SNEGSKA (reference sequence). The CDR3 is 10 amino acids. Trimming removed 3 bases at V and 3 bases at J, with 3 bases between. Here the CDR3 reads CSARSYEQYF. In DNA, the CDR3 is TGCAGTGCTAGGAGCTACGAGCAGTACTTC.

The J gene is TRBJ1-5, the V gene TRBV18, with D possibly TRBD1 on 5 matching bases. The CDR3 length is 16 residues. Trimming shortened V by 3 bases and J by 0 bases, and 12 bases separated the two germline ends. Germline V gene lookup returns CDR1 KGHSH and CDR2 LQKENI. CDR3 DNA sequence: TGTGCCAGCTCACCCAGGGCGGGGGATAGCAATCAGCCCCAGCATTTT. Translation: CASSPRAGDSNQPQHF.

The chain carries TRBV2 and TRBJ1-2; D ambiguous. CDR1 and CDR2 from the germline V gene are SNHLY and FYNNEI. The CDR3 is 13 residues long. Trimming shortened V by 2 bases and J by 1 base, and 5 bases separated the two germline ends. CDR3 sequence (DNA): TGTGCCAGCAGTGAACGGGGTAACTATGGCTACACCTTC. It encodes CASSERGNYGYTF.

For the CDR3, the DNA is TGTGCCAGCAGTTACGAGGGGCGCTACGAGCAGTACTTC. Protein: CASSYEGRYEQYF. The chain carries TRBV6-6 and TRBJ2-7; either TRBD1 or TRBD2 may fit D (5 bases each). Germline loops: CDR1 MNHNY, CDR2 SVGAGI (reference sequence). CDR3 length equals 13 residues. Trimming removed 2 bases from V and 3 bases from J, with 8 bases in between.

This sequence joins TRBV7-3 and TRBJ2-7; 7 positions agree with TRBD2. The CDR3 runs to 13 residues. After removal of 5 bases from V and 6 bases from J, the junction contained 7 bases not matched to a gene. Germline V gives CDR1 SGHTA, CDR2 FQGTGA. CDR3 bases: TGTGCCAGCAGCCTGGGGAGGGCTTCCGAGCAGTACTTC. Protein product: CASSLGRASEQYF.

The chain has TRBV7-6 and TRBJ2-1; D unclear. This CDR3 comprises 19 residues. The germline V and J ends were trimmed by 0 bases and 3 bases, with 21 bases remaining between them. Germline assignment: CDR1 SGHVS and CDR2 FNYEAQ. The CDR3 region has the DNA TGTGCCAGCAGCTTAGCGTATTTTGCGCTAGGAAGGAACTACAATGAGCAGTTCTTC. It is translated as CASSLAYFALGRNYNEQFF.

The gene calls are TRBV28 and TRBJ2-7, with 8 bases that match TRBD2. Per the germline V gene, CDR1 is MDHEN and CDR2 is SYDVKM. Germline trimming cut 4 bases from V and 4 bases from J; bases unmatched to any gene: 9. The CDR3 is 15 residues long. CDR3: CASSWRPGLGYEQYF. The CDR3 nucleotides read TGTGCCAGCAGTTGGAGACCGGGACTAGGATACGAGCAGTACTTC.

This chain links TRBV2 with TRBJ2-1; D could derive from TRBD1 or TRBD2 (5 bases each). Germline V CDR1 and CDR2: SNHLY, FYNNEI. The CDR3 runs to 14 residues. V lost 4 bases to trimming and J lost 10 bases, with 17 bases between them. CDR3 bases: TGTGCCAGCAGTGTCCTCGGGGCCCCTATAGAGCAGTTCTTC. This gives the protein CASSVLGAPIEQFF.

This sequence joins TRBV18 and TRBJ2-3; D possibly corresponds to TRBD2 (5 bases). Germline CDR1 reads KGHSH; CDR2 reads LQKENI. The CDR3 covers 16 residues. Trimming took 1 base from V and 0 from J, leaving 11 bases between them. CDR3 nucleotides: TGTGCCAGCTCACCACTCAGCGGAATAAGCACAGATACGCAGTATTTT. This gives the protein CASSPLSGISTDTQYF.

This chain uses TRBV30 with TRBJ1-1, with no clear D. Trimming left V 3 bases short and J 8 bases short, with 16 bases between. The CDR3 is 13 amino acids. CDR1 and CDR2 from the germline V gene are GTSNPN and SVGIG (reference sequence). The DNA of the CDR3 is TGTGCCTGGAGAGCTCAAAGCAGGTCCGAAGCTTTCTTT. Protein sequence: CAWRAQSRSEAFF.

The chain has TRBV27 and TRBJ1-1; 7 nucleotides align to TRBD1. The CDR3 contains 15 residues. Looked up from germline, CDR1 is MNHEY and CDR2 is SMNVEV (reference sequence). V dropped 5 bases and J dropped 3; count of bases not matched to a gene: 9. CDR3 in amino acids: CASSPLGQPDTEAFF. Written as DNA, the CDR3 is TGTGCCAGCAGTCCGTTGGGACAGCCGGACACTGAAGCTTTCTTT.

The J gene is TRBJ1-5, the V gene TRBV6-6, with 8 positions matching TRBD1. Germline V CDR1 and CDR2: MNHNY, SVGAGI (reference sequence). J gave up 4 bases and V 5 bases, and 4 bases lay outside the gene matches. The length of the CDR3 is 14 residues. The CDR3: CASSPGGGNQPQHF. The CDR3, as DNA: TGTGCCAGCAGTCCAGGGGGCGGGAATCAGCCCCAGCATTTT.

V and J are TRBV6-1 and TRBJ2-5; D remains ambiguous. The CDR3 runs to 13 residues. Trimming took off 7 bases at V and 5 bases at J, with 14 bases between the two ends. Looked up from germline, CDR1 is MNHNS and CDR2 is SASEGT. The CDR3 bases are TGTGCCAGCATCCCCCCTTCCGTGGAGACCCAGTACTTC. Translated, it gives CASIPPSVETQYF.

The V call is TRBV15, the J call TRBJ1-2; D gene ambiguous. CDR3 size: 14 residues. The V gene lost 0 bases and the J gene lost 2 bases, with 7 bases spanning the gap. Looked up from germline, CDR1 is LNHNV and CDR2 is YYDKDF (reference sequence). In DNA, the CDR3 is TGTGCCACCAGCAGAGAGGGAGGGAACTATGGCTACACCTTC. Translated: CATSREGGNYGYTF.

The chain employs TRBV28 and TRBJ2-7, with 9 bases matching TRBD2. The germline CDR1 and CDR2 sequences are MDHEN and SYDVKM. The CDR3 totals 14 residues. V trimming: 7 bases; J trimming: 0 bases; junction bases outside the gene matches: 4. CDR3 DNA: TGTGCCAGCACCCGTAGCGGGAGCTCCTACGAGCAGTACTTC. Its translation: CASTRSGSSYEQYF.